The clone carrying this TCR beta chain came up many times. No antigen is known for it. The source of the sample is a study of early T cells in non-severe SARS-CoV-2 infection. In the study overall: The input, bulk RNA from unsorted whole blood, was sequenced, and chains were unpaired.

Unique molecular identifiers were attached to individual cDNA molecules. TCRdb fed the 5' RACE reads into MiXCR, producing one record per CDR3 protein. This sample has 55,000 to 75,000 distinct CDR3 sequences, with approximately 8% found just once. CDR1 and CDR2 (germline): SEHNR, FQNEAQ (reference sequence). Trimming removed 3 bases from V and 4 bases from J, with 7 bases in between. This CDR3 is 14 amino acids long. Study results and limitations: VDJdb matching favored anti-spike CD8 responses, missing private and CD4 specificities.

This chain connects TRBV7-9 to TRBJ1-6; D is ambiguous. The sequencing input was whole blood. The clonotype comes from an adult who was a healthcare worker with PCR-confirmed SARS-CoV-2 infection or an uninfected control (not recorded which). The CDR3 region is CASSLEQYNSPLHF. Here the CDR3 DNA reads TGTGCCAGCAGCTTGGAACAGTATAATTCACCCCTCCACTTT.